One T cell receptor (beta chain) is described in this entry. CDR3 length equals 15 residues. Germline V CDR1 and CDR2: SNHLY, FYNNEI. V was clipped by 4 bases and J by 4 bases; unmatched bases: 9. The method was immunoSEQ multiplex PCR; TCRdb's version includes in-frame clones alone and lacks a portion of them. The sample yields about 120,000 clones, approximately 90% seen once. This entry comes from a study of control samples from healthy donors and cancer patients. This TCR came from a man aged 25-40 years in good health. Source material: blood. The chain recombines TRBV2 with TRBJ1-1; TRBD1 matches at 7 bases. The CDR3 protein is CASSARTGFATEAFF. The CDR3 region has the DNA TGTGCCAGCAGTGCCCGGACAGGCTTTGCCACTGAAGCTTTCTTT.